This T cell receptor beta chain was recorded in a study of blood T cell repertoires in COVID-19. On the study more broadly: The samples span acute and convalescent COVID-19 from the United States, Italy and Spain.

In the original analysis: Amplification from reference gene primers served as the basis for estimated nucleated cell counts. The repertoire was sequenced with immunoSEQ multiplex PCR; TCRdb's copy has only in-frame clones and lacks some. V, J and clone size derive from that table, while D and trimming were established from the DNA sequence. The table records tens of thousands of clones, under 85% of them present only once. The CDR3 has 14 amino acids. Germline CDR1 SGHDN, CDR2 FVKESK. V dropped 4 bases and J dropped 10; count of bases not matched to a gene: 10. The sample comprised peripheral blood. V gene TRBV14 combines with J gene TRBJ2-1; TRBD2 agrees at 7 bases. This clonotype was sampled from a woman of 80 years or more with acute or convalescent COVID-19. The CDR3 DNA is TGTGCCAGCAGCCGGGGCTCTAGCGGCGGCGAGCAGTTCTTC. Amino acids: CASSRGSSGGEQFF.